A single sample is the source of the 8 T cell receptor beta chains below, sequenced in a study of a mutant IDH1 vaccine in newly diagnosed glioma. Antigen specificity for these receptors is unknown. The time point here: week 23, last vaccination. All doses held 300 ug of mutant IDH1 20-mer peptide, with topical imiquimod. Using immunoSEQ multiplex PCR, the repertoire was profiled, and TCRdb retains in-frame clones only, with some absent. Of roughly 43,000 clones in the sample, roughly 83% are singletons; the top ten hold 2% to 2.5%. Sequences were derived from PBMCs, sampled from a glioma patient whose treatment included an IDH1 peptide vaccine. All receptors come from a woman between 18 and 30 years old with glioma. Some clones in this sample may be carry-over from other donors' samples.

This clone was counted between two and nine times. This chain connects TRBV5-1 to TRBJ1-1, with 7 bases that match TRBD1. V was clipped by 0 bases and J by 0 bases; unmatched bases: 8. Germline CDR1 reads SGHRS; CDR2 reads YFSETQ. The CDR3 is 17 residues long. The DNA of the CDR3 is TGCGCCAGCAGCTTGGAGGGGGCGCAGGTCGTGAACACTGAAGCTTTCTTT. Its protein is CASSLEGAQVVNTEAFF. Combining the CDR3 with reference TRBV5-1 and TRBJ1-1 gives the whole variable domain KAGVTQTPRYLIKTRGQQVTLSCSPISGHRSVSWYQQTPGQGLQFLFEYFSETQRNKGNFPGRFSGRQFSNSRSEMNVSTLELGDSALYLCASSLEGAQVVNTEAFFGQGTRLTVV.

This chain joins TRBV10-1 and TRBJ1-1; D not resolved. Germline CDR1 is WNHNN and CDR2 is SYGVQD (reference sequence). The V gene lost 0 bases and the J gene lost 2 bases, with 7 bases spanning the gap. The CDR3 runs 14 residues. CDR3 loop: CASSESERNTEAFF. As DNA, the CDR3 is TGCGCCAGCAGTGAGTCGGAACGTAACACTGAAGCTTTCTTT.

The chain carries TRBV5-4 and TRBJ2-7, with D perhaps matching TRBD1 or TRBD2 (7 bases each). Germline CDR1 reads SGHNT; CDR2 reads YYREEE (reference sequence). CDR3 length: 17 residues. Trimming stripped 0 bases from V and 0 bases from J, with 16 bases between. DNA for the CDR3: TGTGCCAGCAGCTTGGGGGCGGGGGACAGTAGCTCCTACGAGCAGTACTTC. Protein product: CASSLGAGDSSSYEQYF.

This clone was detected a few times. The CDR3 sequence: CASRGTDTQYF. DNA for the CDR3: TGCGCCAGCAGGGGGACAGATACGCAGTATTTT. The chain carries TRBV5-1 and TRBJ2-3; no reliable D call. CDR1 is SGHRS and CDR2 is YFSETQ in the germline V gene. CDR3 size: 11 residues. V lost 5 bases, J lost 3 bases, and 4 bases lay in between.

As DNA, the CDR3 is TGTGCCAGCAGTGAATATGGTGCCACCACGTCTGAAGCTTTCTTT. This codes for CASSEYGATTSEAFF. This chain links TRBV25-1 with TRBJ1-1, with no clear D. Between the trimmed V and J ends, which lost 0 bases and 6 bases, there was a span of 14 bases. Per the germline V gene, CDR1 is MGHDK and CDR2 is SYGVNS. The CDR3 length is 15 residues.

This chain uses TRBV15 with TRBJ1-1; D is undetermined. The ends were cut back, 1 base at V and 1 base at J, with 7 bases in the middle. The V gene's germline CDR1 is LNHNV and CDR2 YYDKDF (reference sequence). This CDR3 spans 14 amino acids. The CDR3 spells CATSRVPPNTEAFF. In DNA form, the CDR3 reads TGTGCCACCAGCAGAGTCCCACCGAACACTGAAGCTTTCTTT.

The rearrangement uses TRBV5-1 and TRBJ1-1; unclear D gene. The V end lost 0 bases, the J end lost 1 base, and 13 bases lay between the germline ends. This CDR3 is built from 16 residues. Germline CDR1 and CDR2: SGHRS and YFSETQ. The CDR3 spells CASSLDTGISNTEAFF. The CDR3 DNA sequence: TGCGCCAGCAGCTTGGACACCGGGATATCGAACACTGAAGCTTTCTTT.

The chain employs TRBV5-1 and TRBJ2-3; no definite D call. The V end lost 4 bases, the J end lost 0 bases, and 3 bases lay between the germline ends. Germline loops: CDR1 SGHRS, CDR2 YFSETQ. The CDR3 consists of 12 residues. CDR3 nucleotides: TGCGCCAGCAGCCCAAGCACAGATACGCAGTATTTT. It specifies CASSPSTDTQYF.